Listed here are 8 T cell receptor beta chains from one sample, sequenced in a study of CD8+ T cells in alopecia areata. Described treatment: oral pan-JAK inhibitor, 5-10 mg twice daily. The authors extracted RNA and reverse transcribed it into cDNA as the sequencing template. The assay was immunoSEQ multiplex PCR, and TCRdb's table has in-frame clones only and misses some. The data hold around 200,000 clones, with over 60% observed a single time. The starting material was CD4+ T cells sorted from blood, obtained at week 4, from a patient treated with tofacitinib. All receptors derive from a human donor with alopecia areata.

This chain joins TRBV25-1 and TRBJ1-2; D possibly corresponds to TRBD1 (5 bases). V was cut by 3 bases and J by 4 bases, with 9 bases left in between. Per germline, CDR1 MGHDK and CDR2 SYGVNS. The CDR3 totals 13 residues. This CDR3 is CASSEGTAYGYTF. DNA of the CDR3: TGTGCCAGCAGTGAGGGGACGGCCTATGGCTACACCTTC.

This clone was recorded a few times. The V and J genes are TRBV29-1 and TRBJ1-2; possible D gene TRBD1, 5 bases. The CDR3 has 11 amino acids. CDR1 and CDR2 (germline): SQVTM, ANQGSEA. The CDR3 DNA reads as TGCAAGGTACAGGAAAACTATGGCTACACCTTC. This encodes CKVQENYGYTF.

CDR3 in amino acids: CASSVMGDYGYTF. DNA of the CDR3: TGTGCCAGCAGTGTGATGGGGGACTATGGCTACACCTTC. The chain links TRBV2 to TRBJ1-2; D might be TRBD1 (5 bases). The CDR3 has 13 amino acids. Germline V gives CDR1 SNHLY, CDR2 FYNNEI. Trimming removed 4 bases from V and 3 bases from J, with 9 bases in between.

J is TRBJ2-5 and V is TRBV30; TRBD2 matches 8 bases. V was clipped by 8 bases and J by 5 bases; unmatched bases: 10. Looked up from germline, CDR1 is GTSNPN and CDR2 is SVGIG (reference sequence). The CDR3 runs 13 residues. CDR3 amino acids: CALARGGSETQYF. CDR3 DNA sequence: TGTGCCCTGGCCCGGGGGGGAAGTGAGACCCAGTACTTC.

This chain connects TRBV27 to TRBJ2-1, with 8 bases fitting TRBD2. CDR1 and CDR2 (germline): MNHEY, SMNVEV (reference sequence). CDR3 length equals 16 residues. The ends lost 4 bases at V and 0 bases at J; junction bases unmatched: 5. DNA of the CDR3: TGTGCCAGCAGTTCCCAGCGGGGGAGCTCCTACAATGAGCAGTTCTTC. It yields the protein CASSSQRGSSYNEQFF.

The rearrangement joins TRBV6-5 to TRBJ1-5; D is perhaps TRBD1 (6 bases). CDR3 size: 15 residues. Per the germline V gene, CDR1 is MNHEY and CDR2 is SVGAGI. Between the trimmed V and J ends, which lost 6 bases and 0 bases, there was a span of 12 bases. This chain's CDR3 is CASSDRWSSNQPQHF. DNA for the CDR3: TGTGCCAGCAGCGACAGGTGGAGTAGCAATCAGCCCCAGCATTTT.

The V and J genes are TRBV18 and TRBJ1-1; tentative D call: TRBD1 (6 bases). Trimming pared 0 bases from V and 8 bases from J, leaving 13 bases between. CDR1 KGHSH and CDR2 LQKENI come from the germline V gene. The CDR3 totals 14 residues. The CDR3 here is CASSPPIGQTEAFF. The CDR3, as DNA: TGTGCCAGCTCACCACCGATAGGACAGACCGAAGCTTTCTTT. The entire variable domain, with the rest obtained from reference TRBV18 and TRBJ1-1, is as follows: NAGVMQNPRHLVRRRGQEARLRCSPMKGHSHVYWYRQLPEEGLKFMVYLQKENIIDESGMPKERFSAEFPKEGPSILRIQQVVRGDSAAYFCASSPPIGQTEAFFGQGTRLTVV.

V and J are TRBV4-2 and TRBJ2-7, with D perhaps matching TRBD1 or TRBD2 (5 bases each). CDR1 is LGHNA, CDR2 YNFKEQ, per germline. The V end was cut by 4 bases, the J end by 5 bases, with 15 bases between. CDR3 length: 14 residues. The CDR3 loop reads CASSRMTERDEQYF. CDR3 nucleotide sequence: TGTGCCAGCAGCCGGATGACAGAGAGGGACGAGCAGTACTTC.